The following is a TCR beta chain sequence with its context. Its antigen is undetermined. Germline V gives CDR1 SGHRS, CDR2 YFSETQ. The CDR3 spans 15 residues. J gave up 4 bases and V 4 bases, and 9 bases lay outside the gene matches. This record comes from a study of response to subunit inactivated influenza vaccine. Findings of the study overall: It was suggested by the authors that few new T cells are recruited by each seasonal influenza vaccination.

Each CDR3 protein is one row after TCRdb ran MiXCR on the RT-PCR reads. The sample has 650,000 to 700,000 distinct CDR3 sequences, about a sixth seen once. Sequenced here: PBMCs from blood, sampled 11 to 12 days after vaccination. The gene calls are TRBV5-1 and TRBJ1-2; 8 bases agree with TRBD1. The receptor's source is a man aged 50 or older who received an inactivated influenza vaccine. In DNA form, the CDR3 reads TGCGCCAGCAGCCGAGGACAGGGCACCGGCTATGGCTACACCTTC. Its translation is CASSRGQGTGYGYTF.